Below are 8 T cell receptor beta chains sequenced from a single sample in a study of sequential checkpoint blockade in melanoma. Indicated treatment: randomized to nivolumab then ipilimumab (arm A) or the reverse (arm B). This table comes from immunoSEQ multiplex PCR, and its TCRdb copy is limited to in-frame clones, with some not included. The table has approximately 3,700 clones, 22% seen once. The source material was tumor tissue (inferred from file names), sampled from a patient given nivolumab and ipilimumab in sequence. The origin of the receptors is a human donor with melanoma.

This clone has more than one count but fewer than ten. V and J are TRBV11-3 and TRBJ2-1, with D hard to call. Germline V gene sequence: CDR1 SGHNT, CDR2 YENEEA. The CDR3 spans 14 residues. V was shortened by 1 base and J by 3 bases, with 7 bases between the two germline ends. The CDR3 protein is CASSLVGYYNEQFF. The CDR3 bases are TGTGCCAGCAGCTTAGTCGGCTACTACAATGAGCAGTTCTTC.

This clone has at least ten counts. The J gene is TRBJ2-7, the V gene TRBV6-8, with D unclear. V was clipped by 2 bases and J by 2 bases, with 10 bases between them. This CDR3 region has 14 residues. CDR1 is MNHGY, CDR2 SAAAGT, per germline. CDR3 in DNA: TGTGCCAGCAGTTACGACCCGAAGACCTACGAGCAGTACTTC. Its protein is CASSYDPKTYEQYF.

In its sample, this clone ranks as medium-sized. The chain couples TRBV6-8 to TRBJ2-5, with 8 positions matching TRBD2. The trim removed 6 bases at V and 6 bases at J, leaving 9 bases unmatched. This CDR3 spans 14 amino acids. Germline CDR1 reads MNHGY; CDR2 reads SAAAGT. Here the CDR3 DNA reads TGTGCCAGCAGGGCCTCGGGGGGGCCTCAGACCCAGTACTTC. Amino acids: CASRASGGPQTQYF.

With respect to this clone: Different DNA sequences within this sample yield the same CDR3. The rearrangement joins TRBV19 to TRBJ2-2; 13 bases map to TRBD2. Losses at the gene ends were 5 bases for V and 3 bases for J; bases not matched to a gene: 3. Germline-derived CDR1 and CDR2 are LNHDA and SQIVND (reference sequence). This CDR3 is built from 16 residues. DNA of the CDR3: TGTGCCAGTAGTCGGACTAGCGGGGGATACACCGGGGAGCTGTTTTTT. Its translation: CASSRTSGGYTGELFF.

The chain recombines TRBV28 with TRBJ1-2; TRBD1 agrees at 7 bases. V lost 3 bases and J lost 2; bases outside the gene matches: 6. The length of the CDR3 is 15 residues. Germline V gene data show CDR1 as MDHEN and CDR2 as SYDVKM. The CDR3 is CASSLPTGANYGYTF. CDR3 coding DNA: TGTGCCAGCAGTTTGCCTACAGGGGCGAACTATGGCTACACCTTC.

This chain connects TRBV11-3 to TRBJ2-7; TRBD2 matches at 11 bases. The CDR3 length is 15 residues. The V and J ends lost 4 bases and 9 bases, in that order; junction bases with no gene match: 11. From germline, CDR1 is SGHNT and CDR2 YENEEA. CDR3 protein: CASSSSGTSGEVQYF. The CDR3 coding sequence is TGTGCCAGCAGCTCTAGTGGGACTAGCGGCGAGGTGCAGTACTTC. Full variable domain (rest looked up from reference TRBV11-3 and TRBJ2-7): EAGVVQSPRYKIIEKKQPVAFWCNPISGHNTLYWYLQNLGQGPELLIRYENEEAVDDSQLPKDRFSAERLKGVDSTLKIQPAELGDSAVYLCASSSSGTSGEVQYFGPGTRLTVT.

At least ten counts were recorded for this clone. This chain connects TRBV11-3 to TRBJ1-2; D uncertain. The germline V gene has CDR1 SGHNT and CDR2 YENEEA. CDR3 size: 17 residues. V lost 4 bases, J lost 4 bases, and 22 bases lay in between. The CDR3 loop is CASSSNWLGTQFYGYTF. CDR3 in DNA: TGTGCCAGCAGCTCCAATTGGCTGGGCACACAGTTCTATGGCTACACCTTC.

This sequence joins TRBV5-1 and TRBJ1-2; the D is unclear. The germline gives CDR1 SGHRS, CDR2 YFSETQ. Trimming shortened V by 4 bases and J by 4 bases, and 14 bases separated the two germline ends. The CDR3 contains 14 residues. CDR3: CASSVPSSSYGYTF. CDR3 DNA sequence: TGCGCCAGCAGCGTACCCAGCAGCTCCTATGGCTACACCTTC.